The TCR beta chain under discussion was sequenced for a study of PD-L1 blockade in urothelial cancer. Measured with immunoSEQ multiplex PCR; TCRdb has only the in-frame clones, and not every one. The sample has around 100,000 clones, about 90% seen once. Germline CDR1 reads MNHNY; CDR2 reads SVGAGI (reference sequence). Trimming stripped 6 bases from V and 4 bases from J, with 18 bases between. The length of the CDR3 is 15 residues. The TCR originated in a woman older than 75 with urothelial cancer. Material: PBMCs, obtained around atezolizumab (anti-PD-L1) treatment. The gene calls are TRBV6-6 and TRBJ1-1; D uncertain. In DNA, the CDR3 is TGTGCCAGCAGCCACGGGGAAGGAAGGACCACTGAAGCTTTCTTT. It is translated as CASSHGEGRTTEAFF.